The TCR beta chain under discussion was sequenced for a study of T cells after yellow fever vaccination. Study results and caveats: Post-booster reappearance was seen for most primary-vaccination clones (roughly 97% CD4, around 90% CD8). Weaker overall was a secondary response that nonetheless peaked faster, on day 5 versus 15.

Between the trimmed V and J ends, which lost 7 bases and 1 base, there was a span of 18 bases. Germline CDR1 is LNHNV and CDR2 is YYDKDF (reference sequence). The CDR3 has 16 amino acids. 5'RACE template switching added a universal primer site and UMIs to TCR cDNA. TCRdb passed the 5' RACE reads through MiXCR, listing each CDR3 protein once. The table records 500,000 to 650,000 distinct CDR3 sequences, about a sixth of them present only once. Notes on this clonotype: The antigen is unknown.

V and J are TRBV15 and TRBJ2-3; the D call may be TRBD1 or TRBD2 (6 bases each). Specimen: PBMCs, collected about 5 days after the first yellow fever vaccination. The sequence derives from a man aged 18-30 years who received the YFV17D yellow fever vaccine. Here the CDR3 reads CATTSGVAGGTDTQYF. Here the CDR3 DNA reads TGTGCCACCACCTCGGGGGTCGCAGGGGGCACAGATACGCAGTATTTT.